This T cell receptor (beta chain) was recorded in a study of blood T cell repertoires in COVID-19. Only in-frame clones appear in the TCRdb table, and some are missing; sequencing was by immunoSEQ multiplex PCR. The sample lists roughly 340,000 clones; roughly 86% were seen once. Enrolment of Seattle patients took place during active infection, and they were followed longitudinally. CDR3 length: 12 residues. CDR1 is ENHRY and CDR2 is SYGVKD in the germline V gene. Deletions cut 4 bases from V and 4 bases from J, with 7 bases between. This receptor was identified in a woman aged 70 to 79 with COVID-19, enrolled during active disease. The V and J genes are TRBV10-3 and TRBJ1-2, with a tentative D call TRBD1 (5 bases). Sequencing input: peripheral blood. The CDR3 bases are TGTGCCATCAGTGGGGGCGGCTATGGCTACACCTTC. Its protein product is CAISGGGYGYTF.